The 19 T cell receptor beta chains below all came from one sample that was sequenced in a study of shared clonotypes between healthy human individuals. Sequencing used immunoSEQ multiplex PCR; TCRdb keeps in-frame clones, though not all of them. The sample records 650,000 to 800,000 clones, 72% being singletons. The sequenced sample was memory CD4+ T cells sorted from blood. Subset reported: CD45RA-negative fraction. These receptors came from a woman aged 25-40 years in good health.

This clone appeared once. This chain uses TRBV6-1 with TRBJ1-5; D possibly corresponds to TRBD1 (5 bases). The germline V and J ends were trimmed by 2 bases and 7 bases, with 18 bases remaining between them. The CDR3 covers 16 residues. Germline-derived CDR1 and CDR2 are MNHNS and SASEGT. The CDR3 bases are TGTGCCAGCAGTGAAATGCTCCCGGGGGGGGAGCAGCCCCAGCATTTT. Protein: CASSEMLPGGEQPQHF.

This clone was observed once. A far larger clone is one nucleotide away, so this likely arose from a read error. The identical CDR3 is also encoded by other nucleotide sequences in the sample. The rearrangement uses TRBV5-1 and TRBJ2-2; D gene ambiguous. The CDR3 spans 13 residues. V lost 1 base and J lost 3, with 4 bases in between. Looked up from germline, CDR1 is SGHRS and CDR2 is YFSETQ. This chain's CDR3 is CASSLTDTGELFF. CDR3 nucleotide sequence: TGCGCCAGCAGCTTGACCGACACCGGGGAGCTGTTTTTT. Looking up the rest from reference TRBV5-1 and TRBJ2-2 gives the full variable domain: KAGVTQTPRYLIKTRGQQVTLSCSPISGHRSVSWYQQTPGQGLQFLFEYFSETQRNKGNFPGRFSGRQFSNSRSEMNVSTLELGDSALYLCASSLTDTGELFFGEGSRLTVL.

The rearrangement links TRBV7-6 to TRBJ2-2; no firm D call. Germline CDR1 is SGHVS and CDR2 is FNYEAQ. The CDR3 has 14 amino acids. V lost 4 bases and J 1 base, leaving 7 bases between the germline ends. The CDR3 spells CASSSRLNTGELFF. The CDR3 nucleotides read TGTGCCAGCAGCTCCCGACTGAACACCGGGGAGCTGTTTTTT.

The chain employs TRBV10-3 and TRBJ2-1; no clear D gene. Germline CDR1 reads ENHRY; CDR2 reads SYGVKD. The CDR3 runs to 13 residues. V lost 3 bases to trimming and J lost 8 bases, with 11 bases between them. Here the CDR3 DNA reads TGTGCCATCAGTGAAAAAGGGTTCGATGAGCAGTTCTTC. This codes for CAISEKGFDEQFF.

The chain links TRBV27 to TRBJ1-2; D unresolved. Germline lookup yields CDR1 MNHEY and CDR2 SMNVEV (reference sequence). V lost 1 base and J 7 bases, leaving 22 bases between the germline ends. This CDR3 contains 17 residues. This CDR3 reads CASSLYYDGVEQGGYTF. The CDR3 nucleotides are TGTGCCAGCAGTTTATACTATGATGGCGTGGAGCAAGGTGGCTACACCTTC.

The rearrangement links TRBV7-9 to TRBJ1-4; maybe TRBD1 (5 bases). The CDR3 spans 11 residues. The V gene lost 8 bases and the J gene lost 7 bases, with 8 bases spanning the gap. The germline gives CDR1 SEHNR, CDR2 FQNEAQ (reference sequence). In DNA, the CDR3 is TGTGCCAGCGGACATACTGAAAAACTGTTTTTT. Protein product: CASGHTEKLFF.

This sequence joins TRBV28 and TRBJ1-1, with a weak D call TRBD1 (5 bases). The CDR3 is 14 residues long. V lost 7 bases and J 1 base, leaving 13 bases between the germline ends. CDR1 is MDHEN, CDR2 SYDVKM, per germline. In DNA, the CDR3 is TGTGCCAGCATTGATGGACACCCGAACACTGAAGCTTTCTTT. Its protein product is CASIDGHPNTEAFF.

V and J are TRBV6-1 and TRBJ1-3; maybe TRBD1 (6 bases). Trimming stripped 7 bases from V and 4 bases from J, with 14 bases between. Germline-derived CDR1 and CDR2 are MNHNS and SASEGT. The CDR3 has 14 amino acids. In nucleotides, the CDR3 is TGTGCCAGCAAGATTGGACAGCTCGGAAACACCATATATTTT. It yields the protein CASKIGQLGNTIYF.

This chain connects TRBV7-8 to TRBJ2-7; D is ambiguous. The V gene's germline CDR1 is SGHVS and CDR2 FQNEAQ. V lost 4 bases, J lost 2 bases, and 12 bases lay in between. The CDR3 contains 14 residues. The CDR3 bases are TGTGCCAGCAGCTCCCACAGCCCTACCTACGAGCAGTACTTC. Protein: CASSSHSPTYEQYF.

This clone was seen repeatedly, ten times or more. The V gene is TRBV25-1, the J gene TRBJ2-3; D unclear. This CDR3 region has 16 residues. V dropped 3 bases and J dropped 4 bases, with 17 bases sitting between them. CDR1 and CDR2 (germline): MGHDK, SYGVNS. CDR3 coding DNA: TGTGCCAGCAGTGATTCCCTCTCTCCCCACCCAGATACGCAGTATTTT. The encoded protein is CASSDSLSPHPDTQYF.

The chain couples TRBV30 to TRBJ1-2; TRBD1 is a possible D gene (6 bases). Trimming removed 3 bases from V and 4 bases from J, with 12 bases in between. From germline, CDR1 is GTSNPN and CDR2 SVGIG (reference sequence). The CDR3 covers 13 residues. This chain's CDR3 is CAWSLPGAYGYTF. The CDR3 nucleotides read TGTGCCTGGAGCCTACCAGGGGCCTATGGCTACACCTTC.

V and J are TRBV7-8 and TRBJ2-7; D perhaps matches TRBD1 (5 bases). Trimming shortened V by 3 bases and J by 6 bases, and 12 bases separated the two germline ends. Germline V gives CDR1 SGHVS, CDR2 FQNEAQ. The CDR3 totals 13 residues. In DNA form, the CDR3 reads TGTGCCAGCAGCTTGACAGTTTTTCGCGAGCAGTACTTC. Protein: CASSLTVFREQYF.

The chain carries TRBV15 and TRBJ2-1; D perhaps matches TRBD1 (5 bases). This CDR3 has 20 residues. The germline V gene encodes CDR1 LNHNV and CDR2 YYDKDF (reference sequence). V was pared by 1 base and J by 2 bases, with 24 bases between. The CDR3 coding sequence is TGTGCCACCAGCAGAGGAGATTACGGAAGGGGCTCCCAAACCTACAATGAGCAGTTCTTC. Translating it yields CATSRGDYGRGSQTYNEQFF. The full variable domain, its missing parts supplied by reference TRBV15 and TRBJ2-1, is DAMVIQNPRYQVTQFGKPVTLSCSQTLNHNVMYWYQQKSSQAPKLLFHYYDKDFNNEADTPDNFQSRRPNTSFCFLDIRSPGLGDTAMYLCATSRGDYGRGSQTYNEQFFGPGTRLTVL.

The rearrangement links TRBV19 to TRBJ1-2; TRBD1 matches 9 bases. With V trimmed by 2 bases and J by 4 bases, 2 bases remained unmatched. Germline assignment: CDR1 LNHDA and CDR2 SQIVND (reference sequence). The length of the CDR3 is 14 residues. The CDR3 region is CASSITGGSYGYTF. CDR3 sequence (DNA): TGTGCCAGTAGTATAACAGGGGGCAGCTATGGCTACACCTTC.

The chain carries TRBV10-3 and TRBJ2-1; TRBD1 matches 11 bases. The ends lost 7 bases at V and 8 bases at J; junction bases unmatched: 10. This CDR3 spans 15 amino acids. Germline CDR1 and CDR2: ENHRY and SYGVKD. In DNA, the CDR3 is TGTGCCATCACCCAGGGACAGGGGGACGTAGATGAGCAGTTCTTC. Residues: CAITQGQGDVDEQFF.

In its sample, this clone was seen a few times. J is TRBJ2-2 and V is TRBV11-2; no definite D call. Germline values: CDR1 SGHAT, CDR2 FQNNGV. CDR3 size: 15 residues. V was trimmed by 1 base and J by 1 base, leaving 7 bases between them. The CDR3 DNA sequence: TGTGCCAGCAGCTTAGGACATCAGAACACCGGGGAGCTGTTTTTT. It is translated as CASSLGHQNTGELFF. The full variable domain, with the rest looked up from reference TRBV11-2 and TRBJ2-2, is EAGVAQSPRYKIIEKRQSVAFWCNPISGHATLYWYQQILGQGPKLLIQFQNNGVVDDSQLPKDRFSAERLKGVDSTLKIQPAKLEDSAVYLCASSLGHQNTGELFFGEGSRLTVL.

The V gene is TRBV10-2, the J gene TRBJ2-1; TRBD2 matches 10 bases. The CDR3 runs 15 residues. Looked up from germline, CDR1 is WSHSY and CDR2 is SAAADI. V lost 8 bases and J lost 7; bases outside the gene matches: 11. For the CDR3, the DNA is TGCGCCAGCGGTGGGCTAGCGGGAGCAGGTAATGAGCAGTTCTTC. Translated, it gives CASGGLAGAGNEQFF.

The V and J genes are TRBV25-1 and TRBJ2-1, with 10 positions matching TRBD2. The CDR3 spans 17 residues. The germline V gene has CDR1 MGHDK and CDR2 SYGVNS. V shed 3 bases and J 8 bases; nucleotides not matched to a gene: 13. The CDR3 spells CASSDSAGGPRGYEQFF. The CDR3 DNA follows: TGTGCCAGCAGTGATTCAGCGGGAGGGCCTAGGGGCTATGAGCAGTTCTTC.

The gene calls are TRBV28 and TRBJ2-1, with a weak D call TRBD2 (6 bases). The CDR3 runs to 13 residues. Looked up from germline, CDR1 is MDHEN and CDR2 is SYDVKM. V was clipped by 6 bases and J by 7 bases, with 13 bases between them. The CDR3 DNA is TGTGCCAGCAGCCAGGGAGGTTGGAATGAGCAGTTCTTC. Translated, it gives CASSQGGWNEQFF.